The clone carrying this T cell receptor (beta chain) was recorded a few times. Its antigen is as yet unknown. RNA transcripts provided the template for amplifying TCR beta CDR3 regions. An initial RT-PCR round employing HTBI primers preceded a second-round multiplex PCR. Via MiXCR, TCRdb re-called the multiplex PCR reads, giving one row per CDR3 protein. The sample yields about 740,000 distinct CDR3 sequences, 40% seen once. The PBMC fraction was derived from around 10 ml of fresh peripheral blood. Germline CDR1 is SGHRS and CDR2 is YFSETQ. V was pared by 0 bases and J by 6 bases, with 13 bases between. CDR3 length: 14 amino acids. This entry is derived from a study of Graves' ophthalmopathy and Graves' hyperthyroidism. Turning to the study itself: At initial diagnosis, peripheral blood was obtained, and this preceded any treatment. Whole-study results and caveats: Also, most clonotypes expanded in the thyroid above 0.001 frequency appeared in blood. Stable hyperthyroidism and ophthalmopathy were told apart by a 13-signature model, which achieved around 90% sensitivity and around 80% specificity.

The sequence derives from an adult man with Graves' ophthalmopathy. Sample: peripheral blood. The chain employs TRBV5-1 and TRBJ2-7, with a tentative D call TRBD1 (7 bases). DNA for the CDR3: TGCGCCAGCAGCTTGGTCTTGCAGGGGGGCGAGCAGTACTTC. This gives the protein CASSLVLQGGEQYF.